Following are 28 T cell receptor beta chains from one sample sequenced in a study of beta chain features in type 1 diabetes. The sequenced template was cDNA made from the entire isolated RNA. TCRdb's copy holds only in-frame clones and misses some; the assay was immunoSEQ multiplex PCR. The table lists roughly 140,000 clones, under 60% of them singletons. Sequenced sample: Tregs from blood. The receptors were sampled from a man aged 18 to 30 in good health.

Written as DNA, the CDR3 is TGTGCCAGCAGTTGGACAGGGATGAACACTGAAGCTTTCTTT. It specifies CASSWTGMNTEAFF. This rearrangement joins TRBV27 to TRBJ1-1; the match to TRBD1 covers 8 bases. The CDR3 totals 14 residues. The ends lost 4 bases at V and 0 bases at J; junction bases unmatched: 1. Germline assignment: CDR1 MNHEY and CDR2 SMNVEV (reference sequence).

This clone was detected only a few times. The CDR3 loop reads CASSLKSGSTDTQYF. DNA for the CDR3: TGTGCCAGCAGCTTGAAGAGCGGGAGCACAGATACGCAGTATTTT. The chain carries TRBV5-4 and TRBJ2-3, with D possibly TRBD2 on 6 matching bases. Trimming took 1 base from V and 0 from J, leaving 9 bases between them. Germline V gene data show CDR1 as SGHNT and CDR2 as YYREEE (reference sequence). The CDR3 sequence is 15 residues long.

This chain uses TRBV28 with TRBJ2-2, with 7 bases matching TRBD1. Trimming took 6 bases from V and 4 from J; bases not matched to a gene: 8. Germline lookup yields CDR1 MDHEN and CDR2 SYDVKM. This CDR3 has 15 residues. CDR3 loop: CASRSGGSGTGELFF. The DNA of the CDR3 is TGTGCCAGCAGATCAGGGGGTTCGGGCACCGGGGAGCTGTTTTTT.

The J gene is TRBJ2-1, the V gene TRBV7-2; D may be TRBD2 (5 bases). V lost 6 bases and J 4 bases, leaving 13 bases between the germline ends. CDR1 and CDR2 from the germline V gene are SGHTA and FQGNSA. The CDR3 covers 14 residues. The CDR3 DNA sequence: TGTGCCAGCAGGCACGAAAGCGGATACAATGAGCAGTTCTTC. This gives the protein CASRHESGYNEQFF.

V is TRBV10-3 and J is TRBJ1-1; D gene ambiguous. The CDR3 loop spans 15 amino acids. Germline V gene data show CDR1 as ENHRY and CDR2 as SYGVKD. V was cut by 3 bases and J by 0 bases, with 11 bases left in between. The CDR3 DNA is TGTGCCATCAGTGATAAAGAGAGGATGAACACTGAAGCTTTCTTT. Residues: CAISDKERMNTEAFF.

This clone was counted a few times. The sample carries other DNA sequences with the same CDR3. V usage is TRBV7-2 and J usage is TRBJ2-5, with 7 bases identical to TRBD2. The length of the CDR3 is 14 residues. The junction had 2 bases not matched to a gene; V was cut back by 1 base and J by 3 bases. The germline gives CDR1 SGHTA, CDR2 FQGNSA. Written as DNA, the CDR3 is TGTGCCAGCAGCTTAGGGCTAGCGGAAGAGACCCAGTACTTC. Translation: CASSLGLAEETQYF.

The chain couples TRBV7-2 to TRBJ2-5; 7 bases match TRBD1. Per germline, CDR1 SGHTA and CDR2 FQGNSA. This CDR3 comprises 14 residues. J lost 2 bases, V lost 4 bases, and 4 bases had no gene match. The CDR3 protein is CASSSWDRQETQYF. CDR3 bases: TGTGCCAGCAGCTCGTGGGACAGACAAGAGACCCAGTACTTC.

This clone turned up a few times. This sequence joins TRBV5-1 and TRBJ1-1, with D perhaps matching TRBD1 (5 bases). Per germline, CDR1 SGHRS and CDR2 YFSETQ. V was cut by 2 bases and J by 7 bases, with 12 bases left in between. CDR3 size: 13 residues. The CDR3 protein is CASSFNRRGEAFF. CDR3 sequence (DNA): TGCGCCAGCAGCTTCAACCGGAGGGGTGAAGCTTTCTTT.

This chain connects TRBV30 to TRBJ1-2; TRBD1 aligns across 7 bases. After removal of 2 bases from V and 8 bases from J, the junction contained 8 bases not matched to a gene. Germline CDR1 and CDR2: GTSNPN and SVGIG (reference sequence). The CDR3 consists of 13 residues. The CDR3 coding sequence is TGTGCCTGGAGTTCAGAGGGGGCCCGCGGCTACACCTTC. Residues: CAWSSEGARGYTF.

This clone was detected a few times. The CDR3: CASSVLAGGPRYEQYF. DNA of the CDR3: TGCGCCAGCAGCGTACTAGCGGGAGGGCCTAGGTACGAGCAGTACTTC. The rearrangement joins TRBV5-1 to TRBJ2-7; 13 bases map to TRBD2. Germline values: CDR1 SGHRS, CDR2 YFSETQ. CDR3 length equals 16 residues. V gave up 4 bases and J gave up 4 bases; unmatched junction bases: 8.

This clone was found a few times. V gene TRBV9 combines with J gene TRBJ1-1; the D is unclear. Trimming took off 4 bases at V and 5 bases at J, with 15 bases between the two ends. Looked up from germline, CDR1 is SGDLS and CDR2 is YYNGEE. This CDR3 region has 14 residues. CDR3 in amino acids: CASSRGILRTEAFF. CDR3 DNA: TGTGCCAGCAGCCGGGGTATTTTACGGACTGAAGCTTTCTTT.

This clone has a single count. This chain uses TRBV7-9 with TRBJ2-7, with a tentative D call TRBD2 (5 bases). Trimming took off 0 bases at V and 2 bases at J, with 20 bases between the two ends. In germline, CDR1 is SEHNR, CDR2 FQNEAQ (reference sequence). This CDR3 contains 18 residues. CDR3 loop: CASSLAILGAFGAYEQYF. The CDR3 nucleotides are TGTGCCAGCAGCTTAGCGATATTAGGTGCATTCGGGGCCTACGAGCAGTACTTC. The variable domain in full, completed from reference TRBV7-9 and TRBJ2-7, reads DTGVSQNPRHKITKRGQNVTFRCDPISEHNRLYWYRQTLGQGPEFLTYFQNEAQLEKSRLLSDRFSAERPKGSFSTLEIQRTEQGDSAMYLCASSLAILGAFGAYEQYFGPGTRLTVT.

The genes are TRBV7-2 and TRBJ1-6; D may be TRBD1 (6 bases). The CDR3 runs 16 residues. Between the trimmed V and J ends, which lost 5 bases and 0 bases, there was a span of 11 bases. CDR1 is SGHTA and CDR2 is FQGNSA in the germline V gene. The CDR3 region is CASSPTQGSYNSPLHF. In DNA, the CDR3 is TGTGCCAGCAGCCCGACACAGGGCTCCTATAATTCACCCCTCCACTTT.

V and J are TRBV27 and TRBJ2-5; D is perhaps TRBD2 (6 bases). This CDR3 spans 17 amino acids. Per the germline V gene, CDR1 is MNHEY and CDR2 is SMNVEV (reference sequence). Trimming took off 1 base at V and 2 bases at J, with 17 bases between the two ends. CDR3 bases: TGTGCCAGCAGTTTATATCCAGTTTTTGCGGGACAAGAGACCCAGTACTTC. It specifies CASSLYPVFAGQETQYF.

V usage is TRBV28 and J usage is TRBJ2-7; 8 bases agree with TRBD2. CDR1 MDHEN and CDR2 SYDVKM come from the germline V gene. This CDR3 is built from 13 residues. The V and J ends lost 11 bases and 7 bases, in that order; junction bases with no gene match: 13. The CDR3 bases are TGTGCCTCGGAGGGAGCGGGAGTTTTAGAGCAGTACTTC. Translation gives CASEGAGVLEQYF.

The rearrangement joins TRBV7-2 to TRBJ1-1; D uncertain. CDR1 and CDR2 (germline): SGHTA, FQGNSA. CDR3 length: 13 amino acids. V dropped 5 bases and J dropped 1 base, with 8 bases sitting between them. The CDR3 DNA sequence: TGTGCCAGCAGCGAGGGCCAGAACACTGAAGCTTTCTTT. Its translation: CASSEGQNTEAFF. Filled out from reference TRBV7-2 and TRBJ1-1, the complete variable domain reads GAGVSQSPSNKVTEKGKDVELRCDPISGHTALYWYRQSLGQGLEFLIYFQGNSAPDKSGLPSDRFSAERTGGSVSTLTIQRTQQEDSAVYLCASSEGQNTEAFFGQGTRLTVV.

The chain combines TRBV25-1 with TRBJ2-7; 8 bases are a match to TRBD2. This CDR3 has 13 amino acids. The germline V gene encodes CDR1 MGHDK and CDR2 SYGVNS. V trimming: 5 bases; J trimming: 2 bases; junction bases outside the gene matches: 2. CDR3 in DNA: TGTGCCAGCAGTACGCGGGGGGCCTACGAGCAGTACTTC. Amino acids: CASSTRGAYEQYF.

This chain connects TRBV7-9 to TRBJ2-5; TRBD2 is a possible D gene (6 bases). CDR1 and CDR2 from the germline V gene are SEHNR and FQNEAQ (reference sequence). This CDR3 has 16 residues. V lost 5 bases and J 6 bases, leaving 22 bases between the germline ends. The CDR3 nucleotides are TGTGCCAGCAGCGGGGGGAGCAGCCTCATTGTGAAGACCCAGTACTTC. Translating gives CASSGGSSLIVKTQYF.

This clone occurred once. The rearrangement links TRBV4-2 to TRBJ1-6; TRBD1 aligns across 8 bases. Germline trimming cut 1 base from V and 6 bases from J; bases unmatched to any gene: 5. This CDR3 contains 16 residues. The germline V gene encodes CDR1 LGHNA and CDR2 YNFKEQ. The CDR3 protein is CASSQARTGTNSPLHF. CDR3 DNA: TGTGCCAGCAGCCAAGCCCGGACAGGGACTAATTCACCCCTCCACTTT.

The chain is built from TRBV5-6 and TRBJ2-1; 7 nucleotides line up with TRBD1. The germline V gene has CDR1 SGHDT and CDR2 YYEEEE. After removal of 4 bases from V and 14 bases from J, the junction contained 12 bases not matched to a gene. The CDR3 contains 13 residues. The CDR3 DNA reads as TGTGCCAGCAGCCCCGATGGACAGGATTGGAAGTTCTTC. Translating it yields CASSPDGQDWKFF.

Concerning this clone itself: The junction differs from germline at one of its ends, possibly a read error. The V call is TRBV28, the J call TRBJ1-6, with no clear D. Per germline, CDR1 MDHEN and CDR2 SYDVKM. The CDR3 contains 14 residues. In nucleotides, the CDR3 is TGTGCCAGCTGGTCGTGGTCCTATAATTCCCCCCTCCACTTT. It is translated as CASWSWSYNSPLHF.

The chain links TRBV19 to TRBJ1-1; TRBD1 might be the D (5 bases). Trimming pared 7 bases from V and 3 bases from J, leaving 15 bases between. The germline gives CDR1 LNHDA, CDR2 SQIVND (reference sequence). CDR3 length: 14 residues. DNA for the CDR3: TGTGCCAGTACAGCAGGGTTTGCGCACACTGAAGCTTTCTTT. It yields the protein CASTAGFAHTEAFF.

Ten or more counts support this clone. This chain uses TRBV7-2 with TRBJ2-7; a possible D gene is TRBD1 (5 bases). The ends were cut back, 5 bases at V and 6 bases at J, with 14 bases in the middle. CDR1 and CDR2 from the germline V gene are SGHTA and FQGNSA. This CDR3 region has 13 residues. The CDR3 is CASSLTWGGEQYF. The CDR3 DNA is TGTGCCAGCAGCCTCACGTGGGGCGGCGAGCAGTACTTC.

In its sample, this clone was seen a few times. The chain couples TRBV7-9 to TRBJ1-4, with D tentatively TRBD1 (5 bases). CDR3 length: 14 amino acids. V was clipped by 4 bases and J by 4 bases, with 10 bases between them. CDR1 is SEHNR and CDR2 is FQNEAQ in the germline V gene (reference sequence). The CDR3 here is CASSSTGDNEKLFF. The CDR3 DNA sequence: TGTGCCAGCAGCTCAACAGGAGATAATGAAAAACTGTTTTTT.

A few counts support this clone. The CDR3 sequence is CASSFTRESPLHF. In nucleotides, the CDR3 is TGTGCCAGCAGCTTTACCAGGGAATCACCCCTCCACTTT. The V call is TRBV7-8, the J call TRBJ1-6; D possibly corresponds to TRBD1 (5 bases). The CDR3 runs to 13 residues. V was shortened by 3 bases and J by 10 bases, with 10 bases between the two germline ends. Germline V gene data show CDR1 as SGHVS and CDR2 as FQNEAQ.

The chain links TRBV27 to TRBJ2-1; D ambiguous. Germline V lookup: CDR1 MNHEY, CDR2 SMNVEV (reference sequence). The CDR3 consists of 13 residues. V lost 1 base and J 6 bases, leaving 7 bases between the germline ends. The CDR3 DNA follows: TGTGCCAGCAGTTTATTAGCTTTCAATGAGCAGTTCTTC. Its translation is CASSLLAFNEQFF.

The rearrangement uses TRBV11-2 and TRBJ2-2, with 10 bases matching TRBD2. V shed 2 bases, J shed 6 bases, and the junction held 12 bases outside the gene matches. The CDR3 loop spans 18 amino acids. The germline CDR1 and CDR2 sequences are SGHAT and FQNNGV. The CDR3 DNA follows: TGTGCCAGCAGCTTATATGGGTCGAGCGGGAGGGCCGCCGGGGAGCTGTTTTTT. Protein sequence: CASSLYGSSGRAAGELFF.

This clone was recorded a few times. CDR3 bases: TGTGCCAGCAGCTTAGAGGCTAGCGGGGGTTCAGATACGCAGTATTTT. Its protein is CASSLEASGGSDTQYF. The chain carries TRBV7-6 and TRBJ2-3; TRBD2 aligns across 10 bases. The V gene end was trimmed by 1 base and the J gene end by 4 bases; junction bases not matched to a gene: 5. The CDR3 is 16 amino acids. Germline assignment: CDR1 SGHVS and CDR2 FNYEAQ.